This T cell receptor beta chain stems from a study of control samples from healthy donors and cancer patients. Germline assignment: CDR1 MNHEY and CDR2 SVGAGI. J gave up 5 bases and V 6 bases, and 2 bases lay outside the gene matches. This CDR3 has 15 residues. Here immunoSEQ multiplex PCR was the method, and the copy in TCRdb shows in-frame clones only, minus some. The sample gives some 120,000 clones, 90% to 95% of which show up once; about 1.5% is in the top ten. V and J are TRBV6-5 and TRBJ2-3, with 16 bases identical to TRBD2. Specimen: PBMCs. The source of this sequence is a man between 45 and 60 years old with head and neck cancer. This CDR3 reads CASRGLAGGRDTQYF. In DNA form, the CDR3 reads TGTGCCAGCAGGGGACTAGCGGGGGGGCGAGATACGCAGTATTTT.